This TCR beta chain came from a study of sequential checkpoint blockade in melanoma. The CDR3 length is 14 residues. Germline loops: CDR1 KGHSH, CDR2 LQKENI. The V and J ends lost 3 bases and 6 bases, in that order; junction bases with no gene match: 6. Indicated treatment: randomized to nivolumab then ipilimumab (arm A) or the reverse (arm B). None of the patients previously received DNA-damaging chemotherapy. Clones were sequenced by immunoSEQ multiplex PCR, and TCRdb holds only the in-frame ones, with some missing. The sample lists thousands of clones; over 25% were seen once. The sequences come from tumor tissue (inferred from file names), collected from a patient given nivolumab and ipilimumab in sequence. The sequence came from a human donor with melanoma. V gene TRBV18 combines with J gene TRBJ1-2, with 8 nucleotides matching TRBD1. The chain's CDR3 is CASSPRGLSDGYTF. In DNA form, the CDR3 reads TGTGCCAGCTCACCCAGGGGGCTTTCGGATGGCTACACCTTC.